These 19 T cell receptor beta chains originate from one sample sequenced in a study of persistence of HIV-infected CD4 T cells. No antigens are known for them. This was the immunoSEQ version 4 assay in survey mode. Produced via immunoSEQ multiplex PCR; TCRdb's table is partial and in-frame only. In the table there are about 45,000 clones, 88% of which are singletons. Cells were stimulated nonspecifically with anti-CD3/anti-CD28 magnetic beads. Sorting selected CD4+ T cells upregulating both CD40 ligand and CD69. Sequencing used CD4+ T cells sorted from PBMCs after approximately 20-hour stimulation, obtained from a patient who received antiretroviral therapy. Receptors originate from an adult woman with HIV who was CMV-seropositive.

The chain links TRBV10-1 to TRBJ2-1, with 10 bases identical to TRBD2. CDR1 and CDR2 (germline): WNHNN, SYGVQD (reference sequence). Germline trimming cut 5 bases from V and 9 bases from J; bases unmatched to any gene: 4. The CDR3 extends over 13 amino acids. CDR3 sequence reads: CASSSRLAGEQFF. CDR3 bases: TGCGCCAGCAGTAGCCGACTAGCGGGTGAGCAGTTCTTC.

This clone was recorded once. The chain recombines TRBV6-5 with TRBJ1-5; D might be TRBD1 (5 bases). The CDR3 runs 15 residues. Germline V lookup: CDR1 MNHEY, CDR2 SVGAGI. V was cut by 2 bases and J by 1 base, with 9 bases left in between. The CDR3 spells CASSYAGSSNQPQHF. DNA of the CDR3: TGTGCCAGCAGTTACGCAGGGTCCAGCAATCAGCCCCAGCATTTT.

V and J are TRBV29-1 and TRBJ1-1; D unresolved. Trimming took off 5 bases at V and 5 bases at J, with 12 bases between the two ends. The germline V gene encodes CDR1 SQVTM and CDR2 ANQGSEA. The CDR3 contains 12 residues. CDR3 DNA: TGCAGCGTTTCGGAGGTTCGGACTGAAGCTTTCTTT. Protein sequence: CSVSEVRTEAFF.

This chain connects TRBV5-4 to TRBJ2-5; D remains ambiguous. The CDR3 is 14 amino acids. Per the germline V gene, CDR1 is SGHNT and CDR2 is YYREEE (reference sequence). The V end lost 2 bases, the J end lost 1 base, and 9 bases lay between the germline ends. For the CDR3, the DNA is TGTGCCAGCAGCTTCGGCAATCCCCAAGAGACCCAGTACTTC. This sequence encodes CASSFGNPQETQYF.

This rearrangement joins TRBV5-4 to TRBJ2-1, with TRBD2 as a possible D gene (5 bases). The CDR3 is made up of 16 amino acids. V lost 4 bases to trimming and J lost 3 bases, with 17 bases between them. Per the germline V gene, CDR1 is SGHNT and CDR2 is YYREEE (reference sequence). Here the CDR3 DNA reads TGTGCCAGCAGCCCCCCGGGGAACCATCTCTACAATGAGCAGTTCTTC. Protein product: CASSPPGNHLYNEQFF.

V and J are TRBV30 and TRBJ1-4, with TRBD1 matching 7 bases. The junction had 8 bases not matched to a gene; V was cut back by 3 bases and J by 4 bases. The CDR3 loop spans 15 amino acids. Germline CDR1 reads GTSNPN; CDR2 reads SVGIG (reference sequence). CDR3 DNA: TGTGCCTGGAGCCCCGGGACAGCCTATAATGAAAAACTGTTTTTT. Protein sequence: CAWSPGTAYNEKLFF. Full variable domain (outside the CDR3, taken from reference TRBV30 and TRBJ1-4): SQTIHQWPATLVQPVGSPLSLECTVEGTSNPNLYWYRQAAGRGLQLLFYSVGIGQISSEVPQNLSASRPQDRQFILSSKKLLLSDSGFYLCAWSPGTAYNEKLFFGSGTQLSVL.

V is TRBV30 and J is TRBJ1-2; 7 bases agree with TRBD1. In germline, CDR1 is GTSNPN, CDR2 SVGIG (reference sequence). This CDR3 contains 13 residues. V dropped 2 bases and J dropped 3; count of bases not matched to a gene: 3. CDR3 residues: CAWSQGGDYGYTF. As DNA, the CDR3 is TGTGCCTGGAGTCAAGGGGGCGACTATGGCTACACCTTC.

The V call is TRBV3-1 (or the pseudogene TRBV3-2), the J call TRBJ1-1; D might be TRBD1 (6 bases). Germline CDR1 LGHDT, CDR2 YNNKEL (reference sequence). The CDR3 has 16 residues. Trimming stripped 4 bases from V and 1 base from J, with 16 bases between. This CDR3 reads CASSLGTPGRNTEAFF. The CDR3 DNA sequence: TGTGCCAGCAGCCTCGGGACACCTGGGAGGAACACTGAAGCTTTCTTT.

In its sample, this clone was seen a few times. The chain has TRBV11-3 and TRBJ2-1; D might be TRBD2 (7 bases). The CDR3 contains 13 residues. Germline CDR1 SGHNT, CDR2 YENEEA. V lost 8 bases, J lost 9 bases, and 17 bases lay in between. The CDR3 region is CASSRGGQGEQFF. The CDR3 DNA reads TGTGCCAGCTCGAGGGGGGGCCAGGGTGAGCAGTTCTTC.

The chain employs TRBV5-1 and TRBJ2-2; D is possibly TRBD2 (6 bases). The CDR3 spans 19 residues. The V and J ends lost 4 bases and 0 bases respectively, with 22 bases between them. CDR1 and CDR2 (germline): SGHRS, YFSETQ. The CDR3 loop is CASSPKGRTRGANTGELFF. The DNA for the CDR3 is TGCGCCAGCAGCCCCAAGGGGCGCACGCGGGGAGCGAACACCGGGGAGCTGTTTTTT.

The CDR3 DNA reads TGCGCCAGCAGCTTGGCGGCAGGGGGTGTAGATACGCAGTATTTT. Encoded protein: CASSLAAGGVDTQYF. V is TRBV5-1 and J is TRBJ2-3; 7 bases are shared with TRBD1. Germline CDR1 SGHRS, CDR2 YFSETQ. This CDR3 has 15 amino acids. The trim removed 0 bases at V and 5 bases at J, leaving 6 bases unmatched.

The rearrangement uses TRBV5-4 and TRBJ2-5; possible D gene TRBD1, 6 bases. V dropped 0 bases and J dropped 3 bases, with 12 bases sitting between them. The CDR3 spans 15 residues. Germline V gives CDR1 SGHNT, CDR2 YYREEE (reference sequence). The CDR3 DNA is TGTGCCAGCAGCTTGGGGGCCGGGGACAAAGAGACCCAGTACTTC. Translating it yields CASSLGAGDKETQYF. The complete variable domain, with remaining parts taken from reference TRBV5-4 and TRBJ2-5, reads ETGVTQSPTHLIKTRGQQVTLRCSSQSGHNTVSWYQQALGQGPQFIFQYYREEENGRGNFPPRFSGLQFPNYSSELNVNALELDDSALYLCASSLGAGDKETQYFGPGTRLLVL.

The V gene is TRBV19, the J gene TRBJ1-2; D perhaps matches TRBD1 (5 bases). The CDR3 length is 14 residues. Trimming took off 7 bases at V and 4 bases at J, with 16 bases between the two ends. Germline-derived CDR1 and CDR2 are LNHDA and SQIVND (reference sequence). CDR3 DNA: TGTGCCAGTAAACCCATACAGGACTCCTATGGCTACACCTTC. This translates into CASKPIQDSYGYTF.

The gene calls are TRBV19 and TRBJ2-1, with 12 bases lining up with TRBD2. The CDR3 is 14 amino acids. V dropped 3 bases and J dropped 9; count of bases not matched to a gene: 3. In germline, CDR1 is LNHDA, CDR2 SQIVND (reference sequence). CDR3 amino acids: CASSISTSGGEQFF. The CDR3 nucleotides are TGTGCCAGTAGTATCTCGACTAGCGGGGGTGAGCAGTTCTTC.

The gene calls are TRBV2 and TRBJ2-1, with D possibly TRBD2 on 6 matching bases. The germline V gene has CDR1 SNHLY and CDR2 FYNNEI. The CDR3 covers 13 residues. Trimming stripped 6 bases from V and 10 bases from J, with 16 bases between. In nucleotides, the CDR3 is TGTGCCAGCAGCGGGGACTTACGGCGCGAGCAGTTCTTC. Translating gives CASSGDLRREQFF. The full variable domain, rest sourced from reference TRBV2 and TRBJ2-1, is EPEVTQTPSHQVTQMGQEVILRCVPISNHLYFYWYRQILGQKVEFLVSFYNNEISEKSEIFDDQFSVERPDGSNFTLKIRSTKLEDSAMYFCASSGDLRREQFFGPGTRLTVL.

The J gene is TRBJ1-1, the V gene TRBV27, with 8 bases lining up with TRBD1. V shed 5 bases and J 3 bases; nucleotides not matched to a gene: 8. Germline CDR1 MNHEY, CDR2 SMNVEV (reference sequence). The CDR3 spans 15 residues. As DNA, the CDR3 is TGTGCCAGCAGTGCACGGACAGGGAGAGACACTGAAGCTTTCTTT. The encoded protein is CASSARTGRDTEAFF.

The chain is built from TRBV6-2 or TRBV6-3 and TRBJ2-7; D is unresolved. The CDR3 contains 11 residues. Germline CDR1 MNHEY, CDR2 SVGEGT. With 5 bases removed from V and 3 bases from J, the gap between germline ends came to 5 bases. CDR3 in amino acids: CASSTDYEQYF. CDR3 nucleotide sequence: TGTGCCAGCAGTACAGACTACGAGCAGTACTTC.

The CDR3, as DNA: TGCGCCAGCAGCTTGGTCGGAGATACGCAGTATTTT. As protein: CASSLVGDTQYF. This chain connects TRBV5-1 to TRBJ2-3; the D is unclear. The CDR3 is 12 amino acids. Germline V lookup: CDR1 SGHRS, CDR2 YFSETQ. The V gene lost 0 bases and the J gene lost 5 bases, with 4 bases spanning the gap.

V and J are TRBV4-2 and TRBJ2-1, with unresolved D. Per the germline V gene, CDR1 is LGHNA and CDR2 is YNFKEQ. CDR3 size: 13 residues. V was cut by 4 bases and J by 5 bases, with 9 bases left in between. The CDR3 protein is CASSLNSDNEQFF. DNA for the CDR3: TGTGCCAGCAGCCTCAACTCTGACAATGAGCAGTTCTTC.